This TCR beta chain was recorded in a study of blood T cell repertoires in COVID-19. Here immunoSEQ multiplex PCR was the method, and the copy in TCRdb shows in-frame clones only, minus some. Of 240,000 or so clones in the sample, 70% to 90% are singletons; the top ten hold 0.9% to 1%. This CDR3 comprises 17 residues. The sample comprised peripheral blood. The chain joins TRBV21-1 to TRBJ2-3; the D segment call TRBD1 is taken from the table without a DNA check. TRBV21-1 is shown as a pseudogene. The receptor comes from a middle-aged woman who had recovered from COVID-19. CDR3 sequence (DNA): TGTGCCAGCAGCAAAGGGGGACAGGGGTGGGTCACAGATACGCAGTATTTT. Its protein product is CASSKGGQGWVTDTQYF.